The entry below gives a single T cell receptor beta chain sequence along with its context. The sample originates from a study of blood T cell repertoires in COVID-19. CDR1 and CDR2 (germline): SGHVS, FNYEAQ. The CDR3 consists of 18 residues. The junction had 20 bases not matched to a gene; V was cut back by 5 bases and J by 8 bases. The assay was immunoSEQ multiplex PCR, and TCRdb's table has in-frame clones only and misses some. The data hold approximately 230,000 clones, with about nine tenths observed a single time. The material sequenced was peripheral blood. The sequence was obtained from a man younger than 45 who had recovered from COVID-19. The gene calls are TRBV7-6 and TRBJ1-4, with 7 positions matching TRBD1. The CDR3 bases are TGTGCCAGCAGCCCCCTTATAGGGGACAGTCTGGGAGACGAAAAACTGTTTTTT. Its protein is CASSPLIGDSLGDEKLFF.